This TCR beta chain is drawn from a study of cytomegalovirus exposure and HLA in healthy donors. Study-wide points: Among the sequence variants, a highly shared cluster was likely an artifact of sequencing. Some public TCRs appeared in many individuals, while most sequences were rare. In a later analysis, HLA-associated TCR beta chains were more clonally expanded than equally common others.

Points on this clone: The antigen is undetermined.

From germline, CDR1 is SGHVS and CDR2 FQNEAQ. V shed 4 bases, J shed 6 bases, and the junction held 3 bases outside the gene matches. CDR3 length: 14 amino acids. This PCR relied on a set of 60 Vbeta primers and 13 Jbeta primers. The assay was immunoSEQ multiplex PCR, and TCRdb's table has in-frame clones only and misses some. The table shows roughly 120,000 clones, with about 80% occurring only once. The clonotype originates from a man aged 35-49 years in good health and CMV-seronegative. Sequences were obtained from PBMCs. V gene TRBV7-8 combines with J gene TRBJ2-4; 10 positions match TRBD1. CDR3 amino acids: CASSWGQGTNIQYF. The CDR3 DNA is TGTGCCAGCAGCTGGGGACAGGGGACAAACATTCAGTACTTC.